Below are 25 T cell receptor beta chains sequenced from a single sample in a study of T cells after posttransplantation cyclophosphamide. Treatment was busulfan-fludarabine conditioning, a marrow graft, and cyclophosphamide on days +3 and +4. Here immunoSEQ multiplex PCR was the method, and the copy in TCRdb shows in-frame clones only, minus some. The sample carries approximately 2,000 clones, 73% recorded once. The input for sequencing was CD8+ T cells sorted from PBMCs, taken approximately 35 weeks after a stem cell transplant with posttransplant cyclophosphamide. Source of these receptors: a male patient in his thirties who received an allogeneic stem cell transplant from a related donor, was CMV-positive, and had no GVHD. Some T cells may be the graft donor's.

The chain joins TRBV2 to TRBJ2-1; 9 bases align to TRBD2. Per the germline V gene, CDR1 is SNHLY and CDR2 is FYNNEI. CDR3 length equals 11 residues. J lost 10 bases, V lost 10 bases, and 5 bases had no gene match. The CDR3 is CAIPSGAEQFF. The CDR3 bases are TGTGCCATCCCTAGCGGGGCAGAGCAGTTCTTC. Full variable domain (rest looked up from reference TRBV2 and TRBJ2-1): EPEVTQTPSHQVTQMGQEVILRCVPISNHLYFYWYRQILGQKVEFLVSFYNNEISEKSEIFDDQFSVERPDGSNFTLKIRSTKLEDSAMYFCAIPSGAEQFFGPGTRLTVL.

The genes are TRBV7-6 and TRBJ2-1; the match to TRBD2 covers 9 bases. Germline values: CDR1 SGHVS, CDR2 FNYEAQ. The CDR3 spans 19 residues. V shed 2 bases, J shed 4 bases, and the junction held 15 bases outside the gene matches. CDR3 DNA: TGTGCCAGCAGCTTACTGCACTTAGATGCGGGAGGGCCTTACAATGAGCAGTTCTTC. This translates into CASSLLHLDAGGPYNEQFF.

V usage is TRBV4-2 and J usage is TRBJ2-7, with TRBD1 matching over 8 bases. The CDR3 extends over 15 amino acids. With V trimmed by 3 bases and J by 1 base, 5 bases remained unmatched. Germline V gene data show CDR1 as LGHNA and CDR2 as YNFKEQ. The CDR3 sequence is CASSHPGGPSYEQYF. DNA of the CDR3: TGTGCCAGCAGCCACCCAGGGGGCCCTTCCTACGAGCAGTACTTC.

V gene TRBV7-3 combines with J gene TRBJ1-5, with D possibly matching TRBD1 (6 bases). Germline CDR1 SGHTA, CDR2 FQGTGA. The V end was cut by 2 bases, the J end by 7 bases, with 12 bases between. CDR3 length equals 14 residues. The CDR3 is CASSLFPGAQPQHF. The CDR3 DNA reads TGTGCCAGCAGCTTATTCCCAGGGGCGCAGCCCCAGCATTTT. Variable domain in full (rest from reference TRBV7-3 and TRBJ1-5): GAGVSQTPSNKVTEKGKYVELRCDPISGHTALYWYRQSLGQGPEFLIYFQGTGAADDSGLPNDRFFAVRPEGSVSTLKIQRTERGDSAVYLCASSLFPGAQPQHFGDGTRLSIL.

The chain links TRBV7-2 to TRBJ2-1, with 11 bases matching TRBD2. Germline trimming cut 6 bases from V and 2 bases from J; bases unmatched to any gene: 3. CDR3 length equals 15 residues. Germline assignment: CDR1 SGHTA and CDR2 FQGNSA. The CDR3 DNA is TGTGCCAGCAGTTGGACTAGCGGGCCCTACAATGAGCAGTTCTTC. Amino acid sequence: CASSWTSGPYNEQFF.

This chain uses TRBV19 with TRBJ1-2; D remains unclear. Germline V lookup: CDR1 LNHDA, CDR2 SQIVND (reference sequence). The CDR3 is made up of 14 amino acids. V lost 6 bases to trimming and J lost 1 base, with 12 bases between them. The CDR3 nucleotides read TGTGCCAGTAGCGACAACATCCTTAACTATGGCTACACCTTC. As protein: CASSDNILNYGYTF.

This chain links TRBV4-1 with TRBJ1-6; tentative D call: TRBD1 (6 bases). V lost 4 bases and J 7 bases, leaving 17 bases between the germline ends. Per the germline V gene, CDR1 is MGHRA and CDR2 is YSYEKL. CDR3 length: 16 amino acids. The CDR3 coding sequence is TGCGCCAGCAGCCTTCCTTCAGGGGACCCCAATTCACCCCTCCACTTT. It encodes CASSLPSGDPNSPLHF.

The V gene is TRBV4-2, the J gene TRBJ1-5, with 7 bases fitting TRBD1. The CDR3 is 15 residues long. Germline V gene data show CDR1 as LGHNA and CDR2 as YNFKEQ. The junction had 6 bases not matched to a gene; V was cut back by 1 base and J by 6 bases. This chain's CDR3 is CASSQVLQGGQPQHF. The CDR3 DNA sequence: TGTGCCAGCAGCCAAGTACTCCAGGGGGGTCAGCCCCAGCATTTT.

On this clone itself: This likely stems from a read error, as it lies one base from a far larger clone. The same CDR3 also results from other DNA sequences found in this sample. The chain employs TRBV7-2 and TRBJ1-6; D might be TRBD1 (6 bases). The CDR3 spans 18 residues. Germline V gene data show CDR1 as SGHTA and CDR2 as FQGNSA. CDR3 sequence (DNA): TGTGCCAGCAGCTTCAGGGACACCCCGAGCTCCTATAATTCCCCCCTCCACTTT. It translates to CASSFRDTPSSYNSPLHF.

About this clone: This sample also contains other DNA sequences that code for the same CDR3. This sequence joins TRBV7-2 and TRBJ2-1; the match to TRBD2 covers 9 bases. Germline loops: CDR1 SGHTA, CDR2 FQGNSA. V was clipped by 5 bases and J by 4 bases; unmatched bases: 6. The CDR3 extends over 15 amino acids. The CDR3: CASSLTSGPYNEQFF. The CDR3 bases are TGTGCCAGCAGCCTGACTAGCGGTCCTTACAATGAGCAGTTCTTC.

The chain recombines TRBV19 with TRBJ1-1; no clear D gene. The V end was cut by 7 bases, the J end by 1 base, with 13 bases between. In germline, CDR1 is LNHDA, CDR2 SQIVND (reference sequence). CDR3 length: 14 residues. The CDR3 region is CASTYAGRNTEAFF. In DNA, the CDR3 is TGTGCCAGTACCTATGCGGGTAGGAACACTGAAGCTTTCTTT.

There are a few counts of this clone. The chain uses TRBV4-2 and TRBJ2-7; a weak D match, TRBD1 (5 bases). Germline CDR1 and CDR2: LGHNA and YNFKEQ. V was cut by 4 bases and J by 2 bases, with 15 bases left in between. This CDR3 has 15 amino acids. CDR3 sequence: CASSPTRQTAYEQYF. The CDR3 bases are TGTGCCAGCAGCCCGACCCGACAGACCGCCTACGAGCAGTACTTC.

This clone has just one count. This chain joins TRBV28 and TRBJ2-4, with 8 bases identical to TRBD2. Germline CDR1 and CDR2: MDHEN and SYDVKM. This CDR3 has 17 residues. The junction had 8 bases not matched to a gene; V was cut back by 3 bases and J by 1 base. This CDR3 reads CASSFPMTGGAKNIQYF. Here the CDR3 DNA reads TGTGCCAGCAGTTTCCCTATGACGGGGGGGGCCAAAAACATTCAGTACTTC. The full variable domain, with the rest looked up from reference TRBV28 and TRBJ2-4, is DVKVTQSSRYLVKRTGEKVFLECVQDMDHENMFWYRQDPGLGLRLIYFSYDVKMKEKGDIPEGYSVSREKKERFSLILESASTNQTSMYLCASSFPMTGGAKNIQYFGAGTRLSVL.

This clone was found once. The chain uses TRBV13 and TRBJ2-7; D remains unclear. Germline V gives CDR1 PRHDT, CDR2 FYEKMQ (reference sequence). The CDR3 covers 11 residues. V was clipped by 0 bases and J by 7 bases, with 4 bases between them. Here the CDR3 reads CASSLGGEQYF. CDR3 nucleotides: TGTGCCAGCAGCTTAGGCGGGGAGCAGTACTTC.

CDR3 sequence reads: CASSDLRTDTQYF. CDR3 nucleotide sequence: TGCGCCAGCAGTGATTTGCGAACAGATACGCAGTATTTT. The chain has TRBV10-1 and TRBJ2-3; D is undetermined. Trimming removed 3 bases from V and 3 bases from J, with 7 bases in between. The CDR3 is made up of 13 amino acids. Germline CDR1 and CDR2: WNHNN and SYGVQD (reference sequence).

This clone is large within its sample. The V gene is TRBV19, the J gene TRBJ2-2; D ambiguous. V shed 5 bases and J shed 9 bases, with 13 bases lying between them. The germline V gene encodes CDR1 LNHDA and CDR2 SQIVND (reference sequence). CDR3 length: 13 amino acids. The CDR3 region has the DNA TGTGCCAGTAGTTTCAATAGCAACCGGGAGCTGTTTTTT. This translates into CASSFNSNRELFF.

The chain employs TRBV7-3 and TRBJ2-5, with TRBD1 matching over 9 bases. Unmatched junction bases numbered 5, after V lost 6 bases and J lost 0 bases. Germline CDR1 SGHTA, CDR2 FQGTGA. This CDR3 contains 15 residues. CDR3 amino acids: CASSPTGGYQETQYF. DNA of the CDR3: TGTGCCAGCAGTCCGACAGGGGGATACCAAGAGACCCAGTACTTC.

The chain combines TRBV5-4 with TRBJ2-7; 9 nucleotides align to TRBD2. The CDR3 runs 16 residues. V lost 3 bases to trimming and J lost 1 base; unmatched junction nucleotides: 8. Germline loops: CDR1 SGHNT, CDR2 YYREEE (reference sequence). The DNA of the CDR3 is TGTGCCAGCAGCTCCGAATTTAGCGGGGGTTCCTACGAGCAGTACTTC. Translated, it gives CASSSEFSGGSYEQYF. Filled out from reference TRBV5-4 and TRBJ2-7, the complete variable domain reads ETGVTQSPTHLIKTRGQQVTLRCSSQSGHNTVSWYQQALGQGPQFIFQYYREEENGRGNFPPRFSGLQFPNYSSELNVNALELDDSALYLCASSSEFSGGSYEQYFGPGTRLTVT.

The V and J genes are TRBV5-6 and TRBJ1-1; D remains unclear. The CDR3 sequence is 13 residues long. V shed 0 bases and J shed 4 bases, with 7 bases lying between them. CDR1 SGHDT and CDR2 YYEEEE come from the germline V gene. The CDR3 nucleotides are TGTGCCAGCAGCTTGGCGCCCAGCACTGAAGCTTTCTTT. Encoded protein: CASSLAPSTEAFF.

The CDR3 reads CASSRPLYRPGELFF. CDR3 DNA sequence: TGCGCCAGCAGCCGACCCCTCTACAGGCCCGGGGAGCTGTTTTTT. The chain links TRBV5-1 to TRBJ2-2, with D perhaps matching TRBD1 (5 bases). Trimming took off 4 bases at V and 6 bases at J, with 16 bases between the two ends. CDR3 length equals 15 residues. The V gene's germline CDR1 is SGHRS and CDR2 YFSETQ.

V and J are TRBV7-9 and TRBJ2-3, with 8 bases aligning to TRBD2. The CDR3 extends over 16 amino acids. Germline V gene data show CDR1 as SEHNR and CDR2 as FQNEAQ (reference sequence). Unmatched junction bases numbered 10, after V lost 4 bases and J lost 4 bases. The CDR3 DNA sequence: TGTGCCAGCAGCTCCCCTCTAGCGGGTTTAGCAGATACGCAGTATTTT. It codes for CASSSPLAGLADTQYF.

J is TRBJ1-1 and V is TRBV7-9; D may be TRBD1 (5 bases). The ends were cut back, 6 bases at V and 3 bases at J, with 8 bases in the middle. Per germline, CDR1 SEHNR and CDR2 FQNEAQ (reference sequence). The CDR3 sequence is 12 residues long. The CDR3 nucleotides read TGTGCCAGCAGATTACAGGACACTGAAGCTTTCTTT. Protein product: CASRLQDTEAFF.

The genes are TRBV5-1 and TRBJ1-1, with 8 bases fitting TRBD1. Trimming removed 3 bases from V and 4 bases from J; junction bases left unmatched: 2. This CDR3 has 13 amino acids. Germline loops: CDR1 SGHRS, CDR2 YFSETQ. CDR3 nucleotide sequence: TGCGCCAGCAGCTCAGGGGGCTTCACTGAAGCTTTCTTT. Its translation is CASSSGGFTEAFF.

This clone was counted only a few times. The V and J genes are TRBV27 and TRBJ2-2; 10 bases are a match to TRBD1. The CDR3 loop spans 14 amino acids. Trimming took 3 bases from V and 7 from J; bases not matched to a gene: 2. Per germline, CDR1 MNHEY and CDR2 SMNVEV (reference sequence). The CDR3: CASSLWTGGGELFF. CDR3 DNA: TGTGCCAGCAGTTTGTGGACAGGGGGCGGGGAGCTGTTTTTT.

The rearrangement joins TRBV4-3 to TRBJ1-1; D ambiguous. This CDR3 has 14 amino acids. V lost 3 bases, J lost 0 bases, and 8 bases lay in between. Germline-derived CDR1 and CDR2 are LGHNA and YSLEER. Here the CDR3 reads CASSHLSLNTEAFF. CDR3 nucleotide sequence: TGCGCCAGCAGCCATCTTAGCCTGAACACTGAAGCTTTCTTT.